One sample yielded the 15 T cell receptor beta chains listed below, sequenced in a study of beta chain features in type 1 diabetes listed by TCRdb under 2018. The library was prepared using the immunoSEQ multiplex PCR assay. The High Capacity cDNA Reverse Transcription Kit was used to reverse transcribe all of the isolated RNA, meaning that expressed TCRB transcripts were what got sequenced. The clones in this table, taken by TCRdb from immuneACCESS, are in-frame only. Not every clone is retained; where verified, under half of the shortfall comes from an unresolved V gene, and the cause of the rest is unknown. This sample has approximately 90,000 clones in its table, and around 32% of those were observed once. Over 0.4% of the sample is held by the ten biggest clonotypes. The sequenced sample consisted of stem cell memory CD4+ T cells from blood. The cell subset or site label of this sample denotes: stem cell-like memory CD4+ T cells. The source of these receptors is a woman younger than 30 in good health.

The V call is TRBV4-1, the J call TRBJ2-1; 7 nucleotides agree with TRBD2. This CDR3 contains 15 residues. The junction had 9 bases not matched to a gene; V was cut back by 3 bases and J by 7 bases. Germline CDR1 MGHRA, CDR2 YSYEKL. The chain's CDR3 is CASSHRGGSRNEQFF. The DNA of the CDR3 is TGCGCCAGCAGCCACCGGGGAGGGAGTCGGAATGAGCAGTTCTTC.

CDR3: CSTMDQAANYGYTF. CDR3 nucleotide sequence: TGCAGCACAATGGATCAGGCAGCTAACTATGGCTACACCTTC. The rearrangement links TRBV29-1 to TRBJ1-2, with D hard to call. V lost 8 bases and J lost 0, with 16 bases in between. The CDR3 is 14 residues long. CDR1 and CDR2 from the germline V gene are SQVTM and ANQGSEA.

The chain links TRBV11-3 to TRBJ2-1, with D perhaps TRBD2 (5 bases). Germline V gene sequence: CDR1 SGHNT, CDR2 YENEEA. The CDR3 loop spans 13 amino acids. Trimming took off 3 bases at V and 15 bases at J, with 18 bases between the two ends. In DNA, the CDR3 is TGTGCCAGCAGCTTGGGTCTAGCAAGACATCTGTTCTTC. Translation gives CASSLGLARHLFF.

As DNA, the CDR3 is TGTGCCAGCAGCCAGGAGGGGAGCGGTGGCTACACCTTC. Translated: CASSQEGSGGYTF. The J gene is TRBJ1-2, the V gene TRBV9; D is perhaps TRBD1 (5 bases). Germline CDR1 and CDR2: SGDLS and YYNGEE. This CDR3 is 13 amino acids long. Trimming left V 4 bases short and J 7 bases short, with 14 bases between.

This clone was recorded a few times. The same CDR3 also results from other DNA sequences found in this sample. V is TRBV4-2 and J is TRBJ1-6; D is ambiguous. There are 17 residues in the CDR3. The V end was cut by 0 bases, the J end by 5 bases, with 14 bases between. CDR1 is LGHNA and CDR2 is YNFKEQ in the germline V gene. The CDR3 region has the DNA TGTGCCAGCAGCCAAGACCTCCTTGCGGGGAATAATTCACCCCTCCACTTT. Translated, it gives CASSQDLLAGNNSPLHF.

This clone came up many times. The genes are TRBV19 and TRBJ2-1, with TRBD2 identical over 8 bases. The CDR3 totals 11 residues. J gave up 8 bases and V 6 bases, and 0 bases lay outside the gene matches. Per the germline V gene, CDR1 is LNHDA and CDR2 is SQIVND (reference sequence). The CDR3 DNA sequence: TGTGCCAGTAGCGGGAGGGATGAGCAGTTCTTC. It encodes CASSGRDEQFF.

The CDR3 region is CASSPPGQGTNTGELFF. DNA of the CDR3: TGTGCCAGCAGCCCTCCGGGACAGGGGACGAACACCGGGGAGCTGTTTTTT. V gene TRBV11-2 combines with J gene TRBJ2-2; TRBD1 agrees at 10 bases. Germline lookup yields CDR1 SGHAT and CDR2 FQNNGV. The CDR3 has 17 residues. V was clipped by 5 bases and J by 0 bases; unmatched bases: 6.

This clone appeared a single time. V usage is TRBV6-6 and J usage is TRBJ2-3; 10 bases are shared with TRBD2. There are 15 residues in the CDR3. CDR1 and CDR2 from the germline V gene are MNHNY and SVGAGI (reference sequence). V shed 6 bases, J shed 0 bases, and the junction held 3 bases outside the gene matches. Here the CDR3 reads CASSPAGGSTDTQYF. For the CDR3, the DNA is TGTGCCAGCAGCCCAGCGGGGGGGAGCACAGATACGCAGTATTTT.

This clone was picked up a small number of times. A junction boundary mismatches the germline segment, possibly from a read error. V and J are TRBV7-7 and TRBJ2-5; 9 bases fit TRBD2. CDR1 is SSHAT and CDR2 is FNYEAQ in the germline V gene (reference sequence). The CDR3 has 16 amino acids. The CDR3 loop reads CASSPLAGGPVETQYF. As DNA, the CDR3 is TGTGCTAGCAGCCCTTTGGCGGGAGGGCCTGTAGAGACCCAGTACTTC.

This clone appeared a few times. The chain combines TRBV7-9 with TRBJ2-5; D is ambiguous. Germline loops: CDR1 SEHNR, CDR2 FQNEAQ (reference sequence). The CDR3 length is 12 residues. V shed 1 base and J shed 5 bases, with 5 bases lying between them. The CDR3: CASSLELETQYF. The CDR3, as DNA: TGTGCCAGCAGCTTAGAGCTGGAGACCCAGTACTTC.

This clone turned up a few times. The chain joins TRBV4-3 to TRBJ2-5; 12 bases fit TRBD2. Germline CDR1 LGHNA, CDR2 YSLEER. This CDR3 is built from 19 residues. The junction had 14 bases not matched to a gene; V was cut back by 0 bases and J by 6 bases. The CDR3 here is CASSQDPPNLAGGRQTQYF. DNA for the CDR3: TGCGCCAGCAGCCAAGATCCCCCGAATCTAGCGGGGGGGCGGCAGACCCAGTACTTC.

The rearrangement links TRBV27 to TRBJ2-7, with D perhaps TRBD2 (6 bases). Per the germline V gene, CDR1 is MNHEY and CDR2 is SMNVEV (reference sequence). The V gene lost 6 bases and the J gene lost 0 bases, with 18 bases spanning the gap. The CDR3 spans 16 residues. The DNA for the CDR3 is TGTGCCAGCAGACCTGGGGCGAGCGGGTACTCCTACGAGCAGTACTTC. Translated: CASRPGASGYSYEQYF.

This clone turned up a few times. The V gene is TRBV6-1, the J gene TRBJ2-5; TRBD2 agrees at 9 bases. Germline values: CDR1 MNHNS, CDR2 SASEGT. V lost 7 bases and J lost 2; bases outside the gene matches: 8. The CDR3 is made up of 15 amino acids. The CDR3 protein is CASMRKREVQETQYF. The CDR3 DNA reads TGTGCCAGCATGAGGAAGCGGGAGGTGCAAGAGACCCAGTACTTC.

The chain carries TRBV11-2 and TRBJ2-5; 9 nucleotides line up with TRBD2. Germline V gene data show CDR1 as SGHAT and CDR2 as FQNNGV. J gave up 5 bases and V 4 bases, and 11 bases lay outside the gene matches. The CDR3 is 16 amino acids. CDR3 nucleotides: TGTGCCAGCAGCTCATTAGCGGGGGCCGCCACGGAGACCCAGTACTTC. Its protein product is CASSSLAGAATETQYF.

V is TRBV1 and J is TRBJ2-7; the table's D gene call, TRBD2, was not cross checked with the DNA. TRBV1 corresponds to a pseudogene. The CDR3 length is 13 residues. The CDR3 loop reads CTSRSSSSYEQYF. In DNA form, the CDR3 reads TGCACCAGCAGGTCCTCCTCCTCCTACGAGCAGTACTTC.